This T cell receptor beta chain derives from a study of blood T cell repertoires in COVID-19. Study context: PBMCs, B-cell-depleted T cells, or T cells provided the cDNA or gDNA that made up the material.

Deletions cut 4 bases from V and 1 base from J, with 10 bases between. The length of the CDR3 is 15 residues. Per the germline V gene, CDR1 is SSHAT and CDR2 is FNYEAQ (reference sequence). In the source study's methods: By means of reference gene primer amplification, nucleated cell counts were estimated. Using immunoSEQ multiplex PCR, the repertoire was profiled, and TCRdb retains in-frame clones only, with some absent. That table supplies the V and J calls and clone size; D and trimming were determined from the DNA. The data contain some 200,000 clones, 80% to 90% of them seen just once; the ten biggest clones take up 2.9%.

The sequenced material came from peripheral blood. This clonotype was obtained from a man aged 50 or older who had recovered from COVID-19. The chain couples TRBV7-7 to TRBJ2-2, with a weak D call TRBD1 (6 bases). The CDR3 nucleotides read TGTGCCAGCAGCTCCGGGACATTGAACACCGGGGAGCTGTTTTTT. It codes for CASSSGTLNTGELFF.